The next 2 T cell receptor beta chains were all read from a single sample in a study of regulatory T cells in long-lasting Graves disease. Indicated time point: newly diagnosed GD, antithyroid drugs for less than 3 months. Construction of the TCR library relied on RNA isolated from PBMCs. Libraries of TCR beta came from iRepertoire HTBI primers plus Arm-PCR of CDR3 regions. TCRdb reprocessed the multiplex PCR reads with MiXCR, giving one entry per CDR3 protein. The sample consists of approximately 560,000 distinct CDR3 sequences, around 15% of them appearing once. This sample also appeared in a second study, on T cells in Graves' hyperthyroidism and ophthalmopathy.

The sample here was peripheral blood mononuclear cells (PBMCs), taken at new diagnosis, from a patient treated with antithyroid drugs. These receptor sequences come from a man aged 18 to 29 with Graves disease.

The rearrangement links TRBV20-1 to TRBJ2-7; 7 nucleotides align to TRBD2. This CDR3 has 15 residues. Germline CDR1 reads DFQATT; CDR2 reads SNEGSKA (reference sequence). The ends lost 6 bases at V and 5 bases at J; junction bases unmatched: 16. CDR3 loop: CSAKSGISWSDEQYF. CDR3 nucleotides: TGCAGTGCCAAAAGCGGGATAAGTTGGTCGGACGAGCAGTACTTC.

This clonotype was found many times. The V call is TRBV27, the J call TRBJ2-2; 14 bases map to TRBD2. V was pared by 5 bases and J by 6 bases, with 2 bases of the junction left unmatched. Per germline, CDR1 MNHEY and CDR2 SMNVEV (reference sequence). The CDR3 length is 15 residues. The CDR3 loop reads CASSRTSGRPGELFF. Written as DNA, the CDR3 is TGTGCCAGCAGTCGGACTAGCGGGAGGCCCGGGGAGCTGTTTTTT.